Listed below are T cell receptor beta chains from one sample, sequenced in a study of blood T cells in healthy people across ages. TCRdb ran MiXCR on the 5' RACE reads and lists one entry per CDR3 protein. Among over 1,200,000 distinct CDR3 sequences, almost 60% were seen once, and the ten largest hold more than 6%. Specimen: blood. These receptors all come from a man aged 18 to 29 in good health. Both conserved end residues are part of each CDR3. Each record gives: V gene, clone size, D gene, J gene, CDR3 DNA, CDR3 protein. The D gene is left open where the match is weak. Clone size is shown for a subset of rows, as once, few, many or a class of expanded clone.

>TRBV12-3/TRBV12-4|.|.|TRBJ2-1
TGTGCCAGCAGTTATAGCGGACTCTCCTACAATGAGCAGTTCTTC
CASSYSGLSYNEQFF
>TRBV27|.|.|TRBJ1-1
TGTGCCAGCAGTTTATCGGTGGGATCTGAAGCTTTCTTT
CASSLSVGSEAFF
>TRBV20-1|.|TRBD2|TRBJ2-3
TGCAGTGCTGGTCTAGCGGGAGGGATAGATACGCAGTATTTT
CSAGLAGGIDTQYF
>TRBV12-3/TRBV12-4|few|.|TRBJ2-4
TGTGCCAGCTCCCCGGGGGCAGAGGCCAAAAACATTCAGTACTTC
CASSPGAEAKNIQYF
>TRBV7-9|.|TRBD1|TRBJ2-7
TGTGCCAGCAGCGGGGAAGGGACAGAGAGCTCCTACGAGCAGTACTTC
CASSGEGTESSYEQYF
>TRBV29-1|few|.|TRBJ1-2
TGCAGCGTTGAAGGGCAGCTAAGGCTCGATTATAACTATGGCTACACCTTC
CSVEGQLRLDYNYGYTF
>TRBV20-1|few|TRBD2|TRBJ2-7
TGCAGTGCTCATACTAGCGGGAGGGCCTACTACGAGCAGTACTTC
CSAHTSGRAYYEQYF
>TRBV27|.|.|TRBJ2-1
TGTGCCAGCAGTTTATACGAGAGCTCCTACAATGAGCAGTTCTTC
CASSLYESSYNEQFF
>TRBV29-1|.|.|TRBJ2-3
TGCAGCGTTGCCGTTCCGCGCCCGACGGACACGCAGTATTTT
CSVAVPRPTDTQYF
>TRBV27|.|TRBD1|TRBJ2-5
TGTGCCAGCAAAAGGATCCCCAGGGGGTTAGAGGCCCAGTACTTC
CASKRIPRGLEAQYF
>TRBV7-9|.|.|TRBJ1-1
TGTGCCAGCAGATATAATCGGGAGGCTTTCTTT
CASRYNREAFF
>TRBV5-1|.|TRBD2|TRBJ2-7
TGCGCCAGCAGCCCACCCCTAGCGGGAACGCACTACGAGCAGTACTTC
CASSPPLAGTHYEQYF
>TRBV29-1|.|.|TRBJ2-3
TGCAGCGTCTACGGGGCAGGGGTTACAGATACGCAGTATTTT
CSVYGAGVTDTQYF
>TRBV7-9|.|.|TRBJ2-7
TGTGCCAGCAGTCCACGGGGCCACGAGCAGTACTTC
CASSPRGHEQYF
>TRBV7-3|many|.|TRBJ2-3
TGTGCCAGCAGCTTGGGGGGGGCCACAGATACGCAGTATTTT
CASSLGGATDTQYF
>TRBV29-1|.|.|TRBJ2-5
TGCAGCGTGTTCGGAGGGAGAGAGACCCAGTACTTC
CSVFGGRETQYF
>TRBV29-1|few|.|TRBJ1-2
TGCAGCGCCCAGACAGCCTACTATGGCTACACCTTC
CSAQTAYYGYTF
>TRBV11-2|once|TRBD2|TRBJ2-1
TGTGCCAGCAGCCATAGCGGGAGTGAAGAGTTCTTC
CASSHSGSEEFF
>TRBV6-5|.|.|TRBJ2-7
TGTGCCGCGGGCCACGAGCAGTACTTC
CAAGHEQYF
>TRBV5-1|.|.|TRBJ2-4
TGCGCCAGCAGCTTGGAGGGTAGATCCTACCAGTACTTC
CASSLEGRSYQYF
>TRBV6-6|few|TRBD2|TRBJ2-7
TGTGCCAGCAGTTCTACTAGCGGGGATACCTACGAGCAGTACTTC
CASSSTSGDTYEQYF
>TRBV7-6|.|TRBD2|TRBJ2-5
TGTGCCAGCAGCAGTCACGGGGGGGAAGAGACCCAGTACTTC
CASSSHGGEETQYF
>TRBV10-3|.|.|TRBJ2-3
TGTGCCATCAGTGAGTCGGGGAGCGGACCAGGGGATACGCAGTATTTT
CAISESGSGPGDTQYF
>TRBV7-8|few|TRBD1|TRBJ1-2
TGTGCCAGCAGCGTCCAGGGGGAGGGGAACTATGGCTACACCTTC
CASSVQGEGNYGYTF
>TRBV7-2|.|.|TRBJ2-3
TGTGCCAGCAGCCCCACCCCAGGGTGGGCGGATACGCAGTATTTT
CASSPTPGWADTQYF
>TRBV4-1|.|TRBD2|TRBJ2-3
TGCGCCAGCAGCCAAGAAGGGGCGGGAGATGCAGATACGCAGTATTTT
CASSQEGAGDADTQYF
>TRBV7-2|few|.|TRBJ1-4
TGTGCCAGCAGCTTAATGCCAGGGTTGGGGCCTGATGAAAAACTGTTTTTT
CASSLMPGLGPDEKLFF
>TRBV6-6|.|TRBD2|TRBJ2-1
TGTGCCAGCAGTGGAATAGCGGGGGGGCCCTTAAATGAGCAGTTCTTC
CASSGIAGGPLNEQFF